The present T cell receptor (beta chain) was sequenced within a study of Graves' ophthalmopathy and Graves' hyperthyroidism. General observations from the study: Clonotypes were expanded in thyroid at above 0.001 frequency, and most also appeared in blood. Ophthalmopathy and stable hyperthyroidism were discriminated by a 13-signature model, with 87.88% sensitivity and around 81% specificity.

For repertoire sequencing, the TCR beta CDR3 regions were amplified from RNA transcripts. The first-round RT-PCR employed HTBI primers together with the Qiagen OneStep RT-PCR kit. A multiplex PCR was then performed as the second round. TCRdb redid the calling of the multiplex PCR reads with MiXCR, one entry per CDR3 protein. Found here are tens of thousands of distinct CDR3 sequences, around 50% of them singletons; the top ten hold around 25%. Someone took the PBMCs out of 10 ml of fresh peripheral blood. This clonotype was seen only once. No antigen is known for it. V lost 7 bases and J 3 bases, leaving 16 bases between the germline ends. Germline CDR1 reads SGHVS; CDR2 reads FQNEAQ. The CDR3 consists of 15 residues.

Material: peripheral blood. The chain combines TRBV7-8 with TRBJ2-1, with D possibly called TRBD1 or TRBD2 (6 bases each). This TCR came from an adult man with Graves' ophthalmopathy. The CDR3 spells CASTLEGGIYNEQFF. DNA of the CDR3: TGTGCCAGCACCCTGGAGGGGGGCATCTACAATGAGCAGTTCTTC.